The 27 T cell receptor beta chains below all came from one sample that was sequenced in a study of a mutant IDH1 vaccine in newly diagnosed glioma. Which antigens these TCRs recognize remains unknown. Generated by immunoSEQ multiplex PCR, the TCRdb table keeps only in-frame clones and is missing some. The profile shows about 36,000 clones, 80% of them singletons. Regarding time point: week 11, during vaccination. The vaccine gave 300 ug of a 20-mer mutant IDH1 peptide subcutaneously per dose. Sequenced here: peripheral blood mononuclear cells (PBMCs), sampled from a glioma patient whose treatment included an IDH1 peptide vaccine. These receptors were obtained from a woman aged 25 to 39 with glioma. Some clones in this sample may be carry-over from other donors' samples.

The chain employs TRBV4-2 and TRBJ2-7, with D tentatively TRBD2 (5 bases). Germline V gene lookup returns CDR1 LGHNA and CDR2 YNFKEQ. V was clipped by 1 base and J by 2 bases, with 12 bases between them. The CDR3 is 15 amino acids. CDR3 nucleotide sequence: TGTGCCAGCAGCCAAGTTGAGGGAGTAGCCTACGAGCAGTACTTC. Translated, it gives CASSQVEGVAYEQYF.

The V and J genes are TRBV30 and TRBJ2-1; 10 bases line up with TRBD2. This CDR3 comprises 15 residues. The junction had 5 bases not matched to a gene; V was cut back by 4 bases and J by 2 bases. The germline CDR1 and CDR2 sequences are GTSNPN and SVGIG (reference sequence). The DNA of the CDR3 is TGTGCCTGGACCCGACTAGCGGGCGCCTACAATGAGCAGTTCTTC. This encodes CAWTRLAGAYNEQFF. The full variable domain, rest sourced from reference TRBV30 and TRBJ2-1, is SQTIHQWPATLVQPVGSPLSLECTVEGTSNPNLYWYRQAAGRGLQLLFYSVGIGQISSEVPQNLSASRPQDRQFILSSKKLLLSDSGFYLCAWTRLAGAYNEQFFGPGTRLTVL.

The V and J genes are TRBV5-5 and TRBJ2-1; D not resolved. This CDR3 is 13 amino acids long. The V gene lost 3 bases and the J gene lost 3 bases, with 7 bases spanning the gap. CDR1 and CDR2 from the germline V gene are SGHKS and YYEKEE (reference sequence). CDR3 loop: CASSWVLYNEQFF. CDR3 DNA: TGTGCCAGCAGCTGGGTCCTCTACAATGAGCAGTTCTTC.

CDR3 protein: CAIPRVSLYEQYF. Written as DNA, the CDR3 is TGTGCCATCCCCCGGGTGAGCCTCTACGAGCAGTACTTC. This chain connects TRBV27 to TRBJ2-7; D unresolved. This CDR3 has 13 residues. Trimming took 10 bases from V and 3 from J, leaving 16 bases between them. Per germline, CDR1 MNHEY and CDR2 SMNVEV (reference sequence).

The V gene is TRBV2, the J gene TRBJ2-2; 8 bases line up with TRBD2. J was trimmed by 5 bases and V by 6 bases; bases with no gene match: 5. CDR1 is SNHLY, CDR2 FYNNEI, per germline. The CDR3 is made up of 14 amino acids. The CDR3 protein is CASRDGLATGELFF. CDR3 coding DNA: TGTGCCAGCAGGGACGGACTAGCTACCGGGGAGCTGTTTTTT.

The chain has TRBV9 and TRBJ2-4; perhaps TRBD1 as D (6 bases). V was pared by 3 bases and J by 6 bases, with 13 bases between. The CDR3 consists of 14 residues. Germline V lookup: CDR1 SGDLS, CDR2 YYNGEE. This chain's CDR3 is CASSARLQGNIQYF. DNA for the CDR3: TGTGCCAGCAGCGCACGCCTACAGGGAAACATTCAGTACTTC.

The gene calls are TRBV28 and TRBJ2-6, with D perhaps matching TRBD1 (6 bases). Trimming removed 6 bases from V and 4 bases from J, with 10 bases in between. The CDR3 totals 14 residues. Germline loops: CDR1 MDHEN, CDR2 SYDVKM. CDR3 sequence (DNA): TGTGCCAGCAGCTCAGGGACAGGGGCCAACGTCCTGACTTTC. Protein product: CASSSGTGANVLTF.

This chain links TRBV18 with TRBJ2-2; 13 nucleotides align to TRBD2. J was trimmed by 6 bases and V by 6 bases; bases with no gene match: 7. The germline V gene encodes CDR1 KGHSH and CDR2 LQKENI. The CDR3 totals 16 residues. The chain's CDR3 is CASSRTSGGSAGELFF. The DNA of the CDR3 is TGTGCCAGCTCCCGGACTAGCGGGGGTTCTGCCGGGGAGCTGTTTTTT.

The chain is built from TRBV18 and TRBJ2-3, with 9 positions matching TRBD1. CDR3 length: 14 residues. CDR1 KGHSH and CDR2 LQKENI come from the germline V gene. Trimming at V came to 4 bases and at J to 1 base, leaving 0 bases not matched to a gene. Here the CDR3 DNA reads TGTGCCAGCTCACGGGACAGGGGCACAGATACGCAGTATTTT. Its translation: CASSRDRGTDTQYF. Using reference TRBV18 and TRBJ2-3 for the parts outside the CDR3, the full variable domain is NAGVMQNPRHLVRRRGQEARLRCSPMKGHSHVYWYRQLPEEGLKFMVYLQKENIIDESGMPKERFSAEFPKEGPSILRIQQVVRGDSAAYFCASSRDRGTDTQYFGPGTRLTVL.

The chain recombines TRBV6-1 with TRBJ2-5, with TRBD1 matching over 8 bases. The V segment lost 6 bases and the J segment 4 bases; nucleotides outside the gene matches: 7. The length of the CDR3 is 14 residues. Germline V gene lookup returns CDR1 MNHNS and CDR2 SASEGT. CDR3 sequence (DNA): TGTGCCAGCAGCCTTCAGGGGGCTGCAGAGACCCAGTACTTC. Residues: CASSLQGAAETQYF.

This clone occurred once. The J gene is TRBJ2-3, the V gene TRBV27; D possibly corresponds to TRBD2 (5 bases). Trimming left V 6 bases short and J 2 bases short, with 9 bases between. Per the germline V gene, CDR1 is MNHEY and CDR2 is SMNVEV (reference sequence). The CDR3 loop spans 13 amino acids. The CDR3 spells CASRLGVTDTQYF. The CDR3 DNA is TGTGCCAGCAGACTAGGTGTCACAGATACGCAGTATTTT.

This chain links TRBV11-3 with TRBJ1-2; a weak D match, TRBD1 (6 bases). CDR1 and CDR2 (germline): SGHNT, YENEEA. Deletions cut 0 bases from V and 3 bases from J, with 14 bases between. The CDR3 totals 16 residues. The CDR3 sequence: CASSLEGRGGYYGYTF. CDR3 nucleotide sequence: TGTGCCAGCAGCTTAGAGGGTCGCGGGGGCTACTATGGCTACACCTTC. Looking up the rest from reference TRBV11-3 and TRBJ1-2 gives the full variable domain: EAGVVQSPRYKIIEKKQPVAFWCNPISGHNTLYWYLQNLGQGPELLIRYENEEAVDDSQLPKDRFSAERLKGVDSTLKIQPAELGDSAVYLCASSLEGRGGYYGYTFGSGTRLTVV.

V gene TRBV19 combines with J gene TRBJ1-1; 7 bases map to TRBD1. The CDR3 contains 15 residues. CDR1 LNHDA and CDR2 SQIVND come from the germline V gene (reference sequence). Unmatched junction bases numbered 9, after V lost 7 bases and J lost 1 base. The CDR3 nucleotides are TGTGCCAGTACACGGAGCCGGACAGGGAACACTGAAGCTTTCTTT. It yields the protein CASTRSRTGNTEAFF. Combining the CDR3 with reference TRBV19 and TRBJ1-1 gives the whole variable domain DGGITQSPKYLFRKEGQNVTLSCEQNLNHDAMYWYRQDPGQGLRLIYYSQIVNDFQKGDIAEGYSVSREKKESFPLTVTSAQKNPTAFYLCASTRSRTGNTEAFFGQGTRLTVV.

The V call is TRBV7-8, the J call TRBJ1-5; D not resolved. CDR1 and CDR2 (germline): SGHVS, FQNEAQ. Trimming removed 1 base at V and 6 bases at J, with 4 bases between. The CDR3 covers 12 residues. In DNA, the CDR3 is TGTGCCAGCAGCTTAGAGGGTCAGCCCCAGCATTTT. Its protein is CASSLEGQPQHF.

This chain connects TRBV18 to TRBJ2-7; D unclear. V dropped 3 bases and J dropped 3 bases, with 9 bases sitting between them. Germline V CDR1 and CDR2: KGHSH, LQKENI. The CDR3 has 13 residues. The CDR3 coding sequence is TGTGCCAGCTCACCCCGACGGAACTACGAGCAGTACTTC. Translated, it gives CASSPRRNYEQYF. Variable domain in full (rest from reference TRBV18 and TRBJ2-7): NAGVMQNPRHLVRRRGQEARLRCSPMKGHSHVYWYRQLPEEGLKFMVYLQKENIIDESGMPKERFSAEFPKEGPSILRIQQVVRGDSAAYFCASSPRRNYEQYFGPGTRLTVT.

The chain is built from TRBV19 and TRBJ2-7, with 11 positions matching TRBD1. The V gene end was trimmed by 5 bases and the J gene end by 2 bases; junction bases not matched to a gene: 11. The CDR3 is 17 residues long. Germline values: CDR1 LNHDA, CDR2 SQIVND (reference sequence). CDR3 in amino acids: CASSRSRGGQGAYEQYF. The CDR3 DNA reads as TGTGCCAGTAGTCGGTCCCGGGGGGGACAGGGGGCCTACGAGCAGTACTTC.

The chain employs TRBV7-8 and TRBJ2-7, with TRBD1 matching over 11 bases. After removal of 5 bases from V and 7 bases from J, the junction contained 7 bases not matched to a gene. In germline, CDR1 is SGHVS, CDR2 FQNEAQ. The CDR3 has 14 residues. The CDR3 bases are TGTGCCAGCAGCGCAGGACAGGGGGCTCGGGAGCAGTACTTC. The encoded protein is CASSAGQGAREQYF.

V usage is TRBV18 and J usage is TRBJ2-3; either TRBD1 or TRBD2 may fit D (5 bases each). From germline, CDR1 is KGHSH and CDR2 LQKENI. The CDR3 covers 15 residues. V was pared by 6 bases and J by 4 bases, with 17 bases between. The CDR3 DNA reads TGTGCCAGCTCCCCCTCCGGTGGGACCCCAGATACGCAGTATTTT. Its protein is CASSPSGGTPDTQYF.

The chain uses TRBV6-5 and TRBJ2-7, with no clear D. The V and J ends lost 5 bases and 6 bases respectively, with 8 bases between them. The CDR3 is 11 residues long. Germline V gene sequence: CDR1 MNHEY, CDR2 SVGAGI. CDR3 region: CASSVGREQYF. The DNA for the CDR3 is TGTGCCAGCAGTGTCGGTCGCGAGCAGTACTTC.

The chain employs TRBV27 and TRBJ2-2; 7 bases map to TRBD1. This CDR3 region has 13 residues. The junction had 4 bases not matched to a gene; V was cut back by 5 bases and J by 7 bases. In germline, CDR1 is MNHEY, CDR2 SMNVEV (reference sequence). CDR3: CASSPRTGGELFF. The CDR3 coding sequence is TGTGCCAGCAGTCCCCGGACAGGCGGGGAGCTGTTTTTT.

This clone has just one count. J is TRBJ2-6 and V is TRBV27; D may be TRBD1 (6 bases). V was trimmed by 6 bases and J by 2 bases, leaving 8 bases between them. The germline V gene encodes CDR1 MNHEY and CDR2 SMNVEV (reference sequence). The CDR3 loop spans 14 amino acids. The CDR3 DNA is TGTGCCAGCAGACAGGGTCCTGGGGCCAACGTCCTGACTTTC. Protein sequence: CASRQGPGANVLTF.

This clone was seen only once. CDR3 DNA sequence: TGTGCCAGCAGTGAAGCGCGAGGAAACACCATATATTTT. Translation: CASSEARGNTIYF. This chain connects TRBV6-1 to TRBJ1-3; unclear D gene. V lost 0 bases and J 4 bases, leaving 4 bases between the germline ends. The CDR3 consists of 13 residues. Germline V gene sequence: CDR1 MNHNS, CDR2 SASEGT.

This rearrangement joins TRBV29-1 to TRBJ2-7; 7 bases are shared with TRBD1. J lost 6 bases, V lost 8 bases, and 10 bases had no gene match. Per germline, CDR1 SQVTM and CDR2 ANQGSEA. CDR3 length equals 12 residues. DNA of the CDR3: TGCAGCCCAAGACAGGGCCGGGGCGAGCAGTACTTC. Its protein product is CSPRQGRGEQYF.

The rearrangement uses TRBV11-2 and TRBJ1-1; no clear D. V lost 3 bases and J lost 0, with 5 bases in between. Germline CDR1 is SGHAT and CDR2 is FQNNGV. This CDR3 has 13 amino acids. CDR3 sequence: CASSFQLNTEAFF. The CDR3 DNA is TGTGCCAGCAGCTTTCAGCTGAACACTGAAGCTTTCTTT. Supplemented by reference TRBV11-2 and TRBJ1-1, the full variable domain reads EAGVAQSPRYKIIEKRQSVAFWCNPISGHATLYWYQQILGQGPKLLIQFQNNGVVDDSQLPKDRFSAERLKGVDSTLKIQPAKLEDSAVYLCASSFQLNTEAFFGQGTRLTVV.

J is TRBJ1-4 and V is TRBV14; no reliable D call. The CDR3 spans 15 residues. The germline V and J ends were trimmed by 0 bases and 7 bases, with 12 bases remaining between them. CDR1 is SGHDN and CDR2 is FVKESK in the germline V gene. CDR3 sequence (DNA): TGTGCCAGCAGCCAAGATGGGGAAATAAGTGAAAAACTGTTTTTT. It translates to CASSQDGEISEKLFF.

V is TRBV6-1 and J is TRBJ2-1; D may be TRBD1 (6 bases). Looked up from germline, CDR1 is MNHNS and CDR2 is SASEGT. CDR3 length equals 14 residues. V lost 8 bases and J lost 10, with 21 bases in between. The CDR3 here is CASEGSGQGSEQFF. The CDR3 bases are TGTGCCAGCGAGGGTTCGGGACAAGGGTCCGAGCAGTTCTTC.

The V and J genes are TRBV4-1 and TRBJ2-1, with D perhaps given as TRBD1 or TRBD2 (5 bases each). The CDR3 is made up of 15 amino acids. Germline loops: CDR1 MGHRA, CDR2 YSYEKL. V gave up 0 bases and J gave up 9 bases, with 15 bases separating them. The CDR3 is CASSQEGGRAIEQFF. The CDR3 DNA is TGCGCCAGCAGCCAAGAAGGAGGCAGGGCTATTGAGCAGTTCTTC.